This T cell receptor beta chain came from a study of shared clonotypes between healthy human individuals (dated by TCRdb to 2018 to 2021). With respect to the entire study: The cohort included three men and a couple of women between 18 and 49 years of age. For each donor, three plates each were used for CD4 naive and CD4 memory, two plates were used for CD8 naive, and one plate was used for CD8 memory. To estimate repertoire size and how much clonotype sharing occurs between individuals, the study deeply sequenced the blood TCR repertoires of roughly 5 healthy adults. Different laboratories and diverse techniques were used to prepare libraries and sequence TCR repertoires, to increase sequencing depth and limit assay-specific biases. Between about 0.9 and 9 billion PBMCs per donor were obtained by leukapheresis.

In regard to this clone: Its cognate antigen has yet to be identified. Base qualities are not recorded, but no much larger clone differs from it by a single base.

Healthy HIV-negative adults with no recently reported acute infections or vaccinations were included as donors. Every donor was a Caucasian adult residing in Nashville, Tennessee, USA. CD4+ T cells were enriched by magnetic negative selection, after which naive cells were positively selected on CD45RA and the negative fraction was taken as the memory subset. Blood was obtained by leukapheresis, after which PBMCs were separated by Ficoll-Histopaque density gradient centrifugation and cryopreserved in liquid nitrogen vapor phase. Analytical flow cytometry was used to check the purity and quantity of every magnetically sorted T cell population. Genomic DNA was isolated from every sorted fraction and measured by UV absorbance on a Nanodrop 2000c. Points the paper makes about the study in general: Because the study included only a small number of donors, the genetic and exposure-history diversity represented was limited. Based on pairwise subsampling, the degree of clonotype sharing among donors was expected to be affected by sequencing depth. Sampling was restricted to blood, and TCR repertoires in tissue are likely to differ from TCR repertoires in blood. Compared with non-shared clonotypes, the clonotypes found in all four sorted-subset donors had higher generation probabilities. Rarefaction of sorted-subset datasets indicated incomplete sequencing despite the large sequencing depth. Sharing across a few donors was observed for roughly 5.4% of naive CD4, 3.5% of naive CD8, 2% to 2.5% of memory CD4, and around 0.44% of memory CD8 clonotypes. Larger estimated clonotype richness was generally found for naive subsets than for memory subsets.

Using the deep immunoSEQ assay, TCR CDR3 regions were amplified from genomic DNA by multiplex PCR. Genomic DNA extracted from each cell subset was distributed evenly over all wells of several immunoSEQ 96-well plates, and each plate served as one replicate. For sorted subsets, around 200 ng genomic DNA, equal to some 30,000 T cell genomes, was loaded into each replicate PCR. Purified libraries were measured with a Qubit 3.0 fluorometer, size-checked on a Bioanalyzer 2100, and measured again with the KAPA Library Quantification kit. Every immunoSEQ 96-well plate was sequenced on a separate single-read 150-cycle Illumina NextSeq 550 flow cell. The authors' pipeline ran thus. The immunoSEQ output contained only junctional sequences without quality scores, so filtering could not match that applied to full-length reads. Sequences were annotated with PyIR, a Python wrapper for IgBLAST v1.9, using IMGT germline references to assign V/J genes and CDR3. Reads were filtered out if the reads had weak V/J assignments (E-value above 1e-6), no CDR3, stop codons, out-of-frame junctions, or ambiguous translated residues. V3J clonotypes were defined as sequences sharing an identical inferred V gene, J gene, and CDR3 amino acid sequence. To compute the percentage overlap between repertoires, the number of shared unique clonotypes was divided by the size of the smaller repertoire. Repertoire richness was assessed with RTK rarefaction, the Chao1 estimator, and Recon v2.1 estimates of unobserved clonotypes. Generation probabilities were computed with OLGA for all TCRbeta clonotypes obtained by the gDNA method from four donors. TCRdb's version of the immuneACCESS table is confined to in-frame rearrangements and falls short of the full clone set. An unresolved V gene accounts for under half of the shortfall where checked; the remainder is of unknown origin. V and J calls and clone size follow that table, whereas D and trimming were derived from the DNA. Here the sample has 2 million or so clones; roughly 95% occur a single time. The top ten clones comprise 0.13% of the sample.

The source material was naive CD4+ T cells sorted from blood. The cell subset or site label for this specimen denotes: CD45RA+ positively selected. The TCR was taken from a man younger than 35 in good health.

The DNA sequence follows: TGTGCCAGCAGCGACCCTATAATCTACGAGCAGTACTTC. Translated, it gives CASSDPIIYEQYF. The V gene is TRBV5-4 and the J gene is TRBJ2-7; the D gene lacks a confident call. The germline V gene (reference sequence) gives CDR1 as SGHNT and CDR2 as YYREEE. The V end loses 4 bases and the J end loses 3 bases, and a stretch of 11 bases separates them. The CDR3, from cysteine to phenylalanine, totals 13 residues. CDR3 DNA is the only sequence kept; it has 39 bases, read in frame from the first base.